This T cell receptor (beta chain) was sequenced during a study of blood T cell repertoires in COVID-19. Produced via immunoSEQ multiplex PCR; TCRdb's table is partial and in-frame only. The sample includes 180,000 or so clones, approximately 87% seen only once; the top ten take around 9.9%. CDR3 length: 18 residues. V was pared by 5 bases and J by 3 bases, with 16 bases of the junction left unmatched. Germline-derived CDR1 and CDR2 are SGHRS and YFSETQ. Sequencing was done on a sample of peripheral blood. The rearrangement joins TRBV5-1 to TRBJ2-7; 11 bases line up with TRBD2. The receptor's source is a woman aged 55-69 years with COVID-19, enrolled during active disease. The CDR3 protein is CASSSTFSGLADDYEQYF. The CDR3 DNA reads as TGCGCCAGCAGTTCGACTTTCTCGGGACTAGCGGACGACTACGAGCAGTACTTC.